The present T cell receptor (beta chain) was sequenced within a study of cytomegalovirus exposure and HLA in healthy donors. Study-wide points: Listed as cytomegalovirus-associated were 170 or so TCR beta chains.

Germline lookup yields CDR1 SGHVS and CDR2 FNYEAQ. The ends were cut back, 5 bases at V and 6 bases at J, with 19 bases in the middle. The CDR3 is made up of 15 amino acids. Details on this clone: Antigen specificity is unknown.

Profiled with immunoSEQ multiplex PCR; TCRdb holds only in-frame clones, not every one. The profile shows 150,000 to 200,000 clones, roughly 84% of them singletons. Specimen: PBMCs. J is TRBJ1-2 and V is TRBV7-6; D is perhaps TRBD1 (5 bases). The source is a man younger than 45 in good health and CMV-seropositive. The CDR3 here is CASSDTPAGYNGYTF. CDR3 nucleotides: TGTGCCAGCAGCGATACCCCCGCAGGGTATAATGGCTACACCTTC.